This TCR beta chain was retrieved from a study of T cell responses to AZD1222 COVID-19 vaccine. The trim removed 4 bases at V and 6 bases at J, leaving 6 bases unmatched. This CDR3 comprises 12 residues. Germline V gene lookup returns CDR1 GTSNPN and CDR2 SVGIG (reference sequence). TCRdb keeps only in-frame clones here, not all; method: immunoSEQ multiplex PCR. The data contain around 85,000 clones, roughly 85% of them singletons. The origin of this receptor is an adult in good health. The chain links TRBV30 to TRBJ2-7; 7 bases map to TRBD2. Sequences were derived from peripheral blood, sampled on day 0 of AZD1222 vaccination. As DNA, the CDR3 is TGTGCCTGGAATGGGGGGGTCGGCGAGCAGTACTTC. Translating gives CAWNGGVGEQYF.